This T cell receptor (beta chain) is from a study of graft-versus-host responses after intestinal transplantation. Findings of the study overall: The highest levels of circulating GvH clones went along with early declines in HvG clones after transplant.

The assay was immunoSEQ multiplex PCR, and TCRdb's table has in-frame clones only and misses some. The sample has around 100,000 clones, under 95% seen once. As for this clone: Its antigen is as yet unknown.

The CDR3 loop spans 15 amino acids. The V and J ends lost 2 bases and 4 bases respectively, with 12 bases between them. Germline V gene data show CDR1 as MGHRA and CDR2 as YSYEKL. The starting material was unstimulated CD8+ T cells sorted from spleen or lymph node cells, obtained before intestinal transplant. The chain joins TRBV4-1 to TRBJ1-3; no firm D call. The origin of this receptor is a human donor who received an intestinal transplant. The CDR3 loop reads CASSQLGVEGNTIYF. The CDR3 DNA follows: TGCGCCAGCAGCCAACTCGGGGTGGAAGGAAACACCATATATTTT.